The 10 T cell receptor beta chains presented below share a single source sample, sequenced in a study of T cell repertoires in cytomegalovirus infection. TCRdb reprocessed the reads via MiXCR and lists one record per CDR3 protein. The table records 250,000 or so distinct CDR3 sequences, roughly 12% of them present only once. Sample: PBMCs. The receptors come from a human donor in good health (CMV status not recorded). Some clones in this sample may be carry-over from other donors' samples.

At least ten counts were recorded for this clonotype. This chain joins TRBV28 and TRBJ1-2; D perhaps matches TRBD1 (5 bases). The ends were cut back, 5 bases at V and 3 bases at J, with 13 bases in the middle. CDR3 length: 14 residues. Germline values: CDR1 MDHEN, CDR2 SYDVKM. The CDR3 sequence: CASSLIRGYYGYTF. In DNA form, the CDR3 reads TGTGCCAGCAGTCTAATAAGGGGATACTATGGCTACACCTTC.

This clonotype has more than one count but fewer than ten. The rearrangement links TRBV7-2 to TRBJ1-2; D call uncertain. CDR3 length: 13 residues. Germline V lookup: CDR1 SGHTA, CDR2 FQGNSA. Trimming removed 5 bases from V and 7 bases from J, with 14 bases in between. The CDR3 bases are TGTGCCAGCAGCGCAGACCGTGGACGTGGCTACACCTTC. Protein sequence: CASSADRGRGYTF.

The chain recombines TRBV6-2 or TRBV6-3 with TRBJ2-1; 9 nucleotides line up with TRBD2. The CDR3 loop spans 15 amino acids. Germline V gene lookup returns CDR1 MNHEY and CDR2 SVGEGT. V was pared by 6 bases and J by 5 bases, with 8 bases of the junction left unmatched. The CDR3 reads CASRKGTSPNNEQFF. Here the CDR3 DNA reads TGTGCCAGCAGAAAGGGGACTAGCCCGAACAATGAGCAGTTCTTC.

The sample holds a few counts of this clonotype. One end of the junction is discordant with germline, which a read error may explain. The V call is TRBV6-2 or TRBV6-3, the J call TRBJ2-1, with D perhaps matching TRBD1 (5 bases). Germline values: CDR1 MNHEY, CDR2 SVGEGT. There are 15 residues in the CDR3. The CDR3 DNA follows: TGTGCCAGCAGCGCGGCAGGGCTCTCCTACAATGAGCAGTTCTTT. Its translation: CASSAAGLSYNEQFF.

This clonotype was counted at least ten times. The CDR3 reads CASSLRTSRNTGELFF. CDR3 bases: TGTGCCAGCAGCCTAAGGACTAGCCGGAACACCGGGGAGCTGTTTTTT. The chain links TRBV7-3 to TRBJ2-2; 8 bases align to TRBD2. With V trimmed by 5 bases and J by 1 base, 6 bases remained unmatched. This CDR3 has 16 amino acids. CDR1 and CDR2 (germline): SGHTA, FQGTGA.

This clonotype was counted a single time. The CDR3 loop is CASGLNGNTEAFF. CDR3 DNA: TGTGCTAGTGGGTTAAACGGGAACACTGAAGCTTTCTTT. V is TRBV12-5 and J is TRBJ1-1; no definite D call. The CDR3 covers 13 residues. V lost 6 bases and J 1 base, leaving 9 bases between the germline ends. Germline V gene lookup returns CDR1 LGHNT and CDR2 FRNRAP.

With regard to this clonotype: This could be a read error, since a much larger clone is one nucleotide away. The V gene is TRBV7-8, the J gene TRBJ1-1; no firm D call. Germline lookup yields CDR1 SGHVS and CDR2 FQNEAQ. This CDR3 spans 15 amino acids. The DNA for the CDR3 is TGTGCCAGCAGCTTCGGAGCTTTGGGGAACACTGAAGCTCTCTTT. Amino acid sequence: CASSFGALGNTEALF.

Many counts were recorded for this clonotype. The V and J genes are TRBV7-2 and TRBJ2-3; TRBD2 aligns across 8 bases. The V and J ends lost 2 bases and 7 bases, in that order; junction bases with no gene match: 11. The CDR3 is 16 amino acids. CDR1 and CDR2 from the germline V gene are SGHTA and FQGNSA. The CDR3 reads CASSLLPTSVVYTQYF. The CDR3 DNA is TGTGCCAGCAGCTTACTGCCGACTAGCGTTGTGTATACGCAGTATTTT. Using reference TRBV7-2 and TRBJ2-3 for the parts outside the CDR3, the full variable domain is GAGVSQSPSNKVTEKGKDVELRCDPISGHTALYWYRQSLGQGLEFLIYFQGNSAPDKSGLPSDRFSAERTGGSVSTLTIQRTQQEDSAVYLCASSLLPTSVVYTQYFGPGTRLTVL.

In its sample, this clonotype was seen many times. V and J are TRBV6-1 and TRBJ2-2; D is perhaps TRBD2 (5 bases). CDR3 size: 13 residues. The germline V gene encodes CDR1 MNHNS and CDR2 SASEGT. Trimming pared 6 bases from V and 5 bases from J, leaving 10 bases between. Written as DNA, the CDR3 is TGTGCCAGCAGCCCCGGGATAACCGGGGAGCTGTTTTTT. Translated, it gives CASSPGITGELFF.

This clonotype came up many times. This sequence joins TRBV11-2 and TRBJ2-3, with TRBD2 identical over 9 bases. The V and J ends lost 2 bases and 3 bases, in that order; junction bases with no gene match: 9. The germline gives CDR1 SGHAT, CDR2 FQNNGV. The CDR3 has 17 amino acids. The CDR3 protein is CASSLLSGGRRTDTQYF. Here the CDR3 DNA reads TGTGCCAGCAGCTTACTTAGCGGGGGAAGGAGGACAGATACGCAGTATTTT.